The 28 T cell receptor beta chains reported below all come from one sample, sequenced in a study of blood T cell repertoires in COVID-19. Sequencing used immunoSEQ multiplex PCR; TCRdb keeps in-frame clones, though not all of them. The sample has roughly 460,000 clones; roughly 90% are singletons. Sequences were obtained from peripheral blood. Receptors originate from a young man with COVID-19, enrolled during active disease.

CDR3 sequence: CASSPPGLAGGNTYNEQFF. In nucleotides, the CDR3 is TGTGCCAGCTCACCACCGGGACTAGCGGGAGGGAATACCTACAATGAGCAGTTCTTC. V gene TRBV18 combines with J gene TRBJ2-1, with 16 positions matching TRBD2. The V segment lost 0 bases and the J segment 2 bases; nucleotides outside the gene matches: 4. Germline V lookup: CDR1 KGHSH, CDR2 LQKENI. CDR3 length equals 19 residues.

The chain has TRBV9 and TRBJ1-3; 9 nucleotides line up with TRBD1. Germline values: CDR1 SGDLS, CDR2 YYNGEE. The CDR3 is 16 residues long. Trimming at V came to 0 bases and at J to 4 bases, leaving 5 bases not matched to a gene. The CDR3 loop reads CASSVERTGVGNTIYF. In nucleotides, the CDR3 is TGTGCCAGCAGCGTAGAGCGGACAGGGGTAGGAAACACCATATATTTT.

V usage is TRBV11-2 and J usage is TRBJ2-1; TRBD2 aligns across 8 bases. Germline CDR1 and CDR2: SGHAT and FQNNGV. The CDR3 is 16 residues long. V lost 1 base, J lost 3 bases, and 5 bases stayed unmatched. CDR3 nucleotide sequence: TGTGCCAGCAGCTTAGTGGCCGGGGGGGGCTACAATGAGCAGTTCTTC. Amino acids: CASSLVAGGGYNEQFF.

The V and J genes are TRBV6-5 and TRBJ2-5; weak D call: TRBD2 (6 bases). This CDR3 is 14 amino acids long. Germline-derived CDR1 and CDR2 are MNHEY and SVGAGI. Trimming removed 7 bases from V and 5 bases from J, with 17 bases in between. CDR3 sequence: CASTKPGVQETQYF. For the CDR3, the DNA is TGTGCCAGCACCAAACCGGGGGTCCAGGAGACCCAGTACTTC.

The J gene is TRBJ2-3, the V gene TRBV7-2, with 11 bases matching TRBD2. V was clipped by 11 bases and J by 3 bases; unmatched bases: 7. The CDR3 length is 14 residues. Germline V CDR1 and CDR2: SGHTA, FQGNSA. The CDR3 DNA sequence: TGTGCCTCCCAGCTAGCGGGGGGAACAGATACGCAGTATTTT. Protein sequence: CASQLAGGTDTQYF.

The CDR3 DNA reads TGTGCTAGTGGTTTGGTAAAGGCTAGCGGGAGTAGGGACGAGCAGTACTTC. Translating it yields CASGLVKASGSRDEQYF. V usage is TRBV12-5 and J usage is TRBJ2-7; 10 bases align to TRBD2. With 0 bases clipped from V and 5 bases from J, the junction kept 10 bases outside the gene matches. CDR3 length equals 17 residues. Germline V CDR1 and CDR2: LGHNT, FRNRAP.

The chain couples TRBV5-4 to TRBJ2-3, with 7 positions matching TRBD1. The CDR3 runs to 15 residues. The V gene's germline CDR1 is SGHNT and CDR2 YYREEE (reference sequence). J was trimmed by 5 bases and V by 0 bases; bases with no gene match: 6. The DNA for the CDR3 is TGTGCCAGCAGCTTGGGGGGTACAGGGGAAGATACGCAGTATTTT. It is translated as CASSLGGTGEDTQYF.

The CDR3 here is CASSFRGPKETQYF. As DNA, the CDR3 is TGTGCCAGCAGCTTCAGGGGACCCAAAGAGACCCAGTACTTC. The chain carries TRBV7-2 and TRBJ2-5, with D possibly being TRBD1 (6 bases). The CDR3 covers 14 residues. V was trimmed by 3 bases and J by 3 bases, leaving 11 bases between them. The germline V gene has CDR1 SGHTA and CDR2 FQGNSA.

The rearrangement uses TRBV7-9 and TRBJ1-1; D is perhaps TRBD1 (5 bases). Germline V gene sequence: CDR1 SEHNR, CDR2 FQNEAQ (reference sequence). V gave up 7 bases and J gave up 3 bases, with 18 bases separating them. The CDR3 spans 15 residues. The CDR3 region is CASTVGWGADTEAFF. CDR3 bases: TGTGCCAGCACCGTAGGATGGGGCGCGGACACTGAAGCTTTCTTT.

The DNA of the CDR3 is TGTGCCAGCAGCGCTCGTGGCACAGGGGGTGGAGATACGCAGTATTTT. Translated: CASSARGTGGGDTQYF. V usage is TRBV11-2 and J usage is TRBJ2-3, with TRBD1 identical over 8 bases. Per germline, CDR1 SGHAT and CDR2 FQNNGV. The CDR3 is made up of 16 amino acids. J gave up 5 bases and V 5 bases, and 12 bases lay outside the gene matches.

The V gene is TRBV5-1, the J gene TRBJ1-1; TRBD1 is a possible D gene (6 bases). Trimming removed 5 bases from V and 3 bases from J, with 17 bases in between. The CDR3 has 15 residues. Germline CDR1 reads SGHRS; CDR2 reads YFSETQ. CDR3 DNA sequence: TGCGCCAGCAGGTTTGGGGGCTTTATTTACACTGAAGCTTTCTTT. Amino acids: CASRFGGFIYTEAFF.

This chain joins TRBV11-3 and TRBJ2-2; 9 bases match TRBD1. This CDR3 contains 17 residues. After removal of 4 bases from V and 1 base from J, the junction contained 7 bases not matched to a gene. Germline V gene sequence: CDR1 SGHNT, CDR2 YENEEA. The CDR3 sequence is CASSSERTGENTGELFF. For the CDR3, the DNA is TGTGCCAGCAGCTCCGAGCGGACAGGGGAGAACACCGGGGAGCTGTTTTTT. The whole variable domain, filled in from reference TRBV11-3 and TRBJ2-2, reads EAGVVQSPRYKIIEKKQPVAFWCNPISGHNTLYWYLQNLGQGPELLIRYENEEAVDDSQLPKDRFSAERLKGVDSTLKIQPAELGDSAVYLCASSSERTGENTGELFFGEGSRLTVL.

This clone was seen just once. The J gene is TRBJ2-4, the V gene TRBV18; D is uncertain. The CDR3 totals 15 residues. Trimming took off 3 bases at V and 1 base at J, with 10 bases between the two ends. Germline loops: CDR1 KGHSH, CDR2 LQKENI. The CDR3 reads CASSPPNRAKNIQYF. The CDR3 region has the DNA TGTGCCAGCTCACCTCCCAATCGGGCCAAAAACATTCAGTACTTC.

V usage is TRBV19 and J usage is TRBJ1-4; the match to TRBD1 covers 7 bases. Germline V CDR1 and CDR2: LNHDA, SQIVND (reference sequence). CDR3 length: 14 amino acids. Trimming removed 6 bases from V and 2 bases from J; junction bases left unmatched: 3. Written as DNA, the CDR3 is TGTGCCAGTAGCCTGGACAGGACTAATGAAAAACTGTTTTTT. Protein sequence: CASSLDRTNEKLFF.

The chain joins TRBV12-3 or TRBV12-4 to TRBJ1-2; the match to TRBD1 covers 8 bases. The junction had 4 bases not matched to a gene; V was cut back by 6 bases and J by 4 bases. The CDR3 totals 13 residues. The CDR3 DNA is TGTGCCAGCAGCGGGGACAGGACCTATGGCTACACCTTC. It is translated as CASSGDRTYGYTF.

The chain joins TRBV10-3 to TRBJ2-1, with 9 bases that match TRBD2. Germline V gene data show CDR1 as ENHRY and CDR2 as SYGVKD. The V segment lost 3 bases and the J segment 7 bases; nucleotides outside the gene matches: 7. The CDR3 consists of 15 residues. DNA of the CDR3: TGTGCCATCAGTGAAATAGCGGGAGTTCGAAATGAGCAGTTCTTC. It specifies CAISEIAGVRNEQFF.

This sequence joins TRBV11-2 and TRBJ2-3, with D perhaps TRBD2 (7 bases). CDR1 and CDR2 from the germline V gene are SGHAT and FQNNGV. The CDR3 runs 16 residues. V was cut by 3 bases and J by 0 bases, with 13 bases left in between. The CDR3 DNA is TGTGCCAGCAGCTTCCTAGGGAGGGGGAGCACAGATACGCAGTATTTT. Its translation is CASSFLGRGSTDTQYF.

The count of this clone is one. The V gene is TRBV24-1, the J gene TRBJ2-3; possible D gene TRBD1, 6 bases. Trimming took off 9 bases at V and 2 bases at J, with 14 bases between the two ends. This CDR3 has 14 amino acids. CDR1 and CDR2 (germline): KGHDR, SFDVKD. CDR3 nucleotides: TGTGCCACCTCCCGGGACACGAACACAGATACGCAGTATTTT. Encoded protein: CATSRDTNTDTQYF.

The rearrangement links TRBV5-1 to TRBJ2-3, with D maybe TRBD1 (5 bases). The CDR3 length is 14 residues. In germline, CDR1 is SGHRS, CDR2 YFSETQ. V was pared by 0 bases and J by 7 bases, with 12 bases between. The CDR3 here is CASSLVPGQNTQYF. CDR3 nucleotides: TGCGCCAGCAGCTTGGTCCCAGGGCAAAATACGCAGTATTTT. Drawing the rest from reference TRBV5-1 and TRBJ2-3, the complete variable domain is KAGVTQTPRYLIKTRGQQVTLSCSPISGHRSVSWYQQTPGQGLQFLFEYFSETQRNKGNFPGRFSGRQFSNSRSEMNVSTLELGDSALYLCASSLVPGQNTQYFGPGTRLTVL.

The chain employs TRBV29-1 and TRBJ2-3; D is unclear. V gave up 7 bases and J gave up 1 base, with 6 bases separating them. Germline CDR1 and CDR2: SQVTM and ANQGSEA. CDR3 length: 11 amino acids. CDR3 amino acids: CSAEGTDTQYF. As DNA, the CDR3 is TGCAGCGCCGAGGGCACAGATACGCAGTATTTT.

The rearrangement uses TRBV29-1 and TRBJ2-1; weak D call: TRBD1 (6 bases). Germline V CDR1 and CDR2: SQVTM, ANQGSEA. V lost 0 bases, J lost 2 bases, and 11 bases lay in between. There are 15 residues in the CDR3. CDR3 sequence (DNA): TGCAGCGTTGAAGATATGACAGGCGCCTACAATGAGCAGTTCTTC. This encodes CSVEDMTGAYNEQFF.

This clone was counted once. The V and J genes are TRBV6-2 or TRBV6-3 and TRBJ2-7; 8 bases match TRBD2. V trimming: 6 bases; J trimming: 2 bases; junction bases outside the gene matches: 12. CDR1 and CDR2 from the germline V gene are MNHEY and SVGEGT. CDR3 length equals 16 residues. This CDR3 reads CASSSPLLAGPYEQYF. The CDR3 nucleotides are TGTGCCAGCAGCTCGCCCCTCCTAGCGGGTCCCTACGAGCAGTACTTC.

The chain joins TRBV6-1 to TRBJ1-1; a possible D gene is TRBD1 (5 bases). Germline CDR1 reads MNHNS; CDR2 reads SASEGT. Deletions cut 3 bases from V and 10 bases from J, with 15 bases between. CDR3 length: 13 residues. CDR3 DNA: TGTGCCAGCAGTGAGATAGCAGGGATTGGAGCTTTCTTT. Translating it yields CASSEIAGIGAFF.

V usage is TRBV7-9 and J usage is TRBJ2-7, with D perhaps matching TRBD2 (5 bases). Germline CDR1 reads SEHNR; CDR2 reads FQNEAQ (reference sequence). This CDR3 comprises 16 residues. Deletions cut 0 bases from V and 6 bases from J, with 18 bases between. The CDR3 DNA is TGTGCCAGCAGCTTAGCGCTCCGGGGAGAGCCCAGCGAGCAGTACTTC. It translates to CASSLALRGEPSEQYF.

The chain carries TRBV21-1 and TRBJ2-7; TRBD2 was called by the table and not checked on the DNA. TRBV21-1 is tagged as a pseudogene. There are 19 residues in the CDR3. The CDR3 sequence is CASSKALRTSGGGSYEQYF. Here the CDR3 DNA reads TGTGCCAGCAGCAAAGCGCTTAGGACTAGCGGGGGAGGGTCCTACGAGCAGTACTTC.

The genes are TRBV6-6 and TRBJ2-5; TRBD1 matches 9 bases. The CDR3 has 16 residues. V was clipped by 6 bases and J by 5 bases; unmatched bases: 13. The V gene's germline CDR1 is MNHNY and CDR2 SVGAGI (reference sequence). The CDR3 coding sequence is TGTGCCAGCAGGGACGCCGGGACAGGGTTAAGGGAGACCCAGTACTTC. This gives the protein CASRDAGTGLRETQYF.

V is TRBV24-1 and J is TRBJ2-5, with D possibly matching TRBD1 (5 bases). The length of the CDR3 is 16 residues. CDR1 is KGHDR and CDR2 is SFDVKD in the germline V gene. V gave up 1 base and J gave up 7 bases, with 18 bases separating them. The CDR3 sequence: CATSDFHRTGSGTQYF. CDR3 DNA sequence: TGTGCCACCAGTGATTTCCATCGAACAGGTTCGGGGACCCAGTACTTC.

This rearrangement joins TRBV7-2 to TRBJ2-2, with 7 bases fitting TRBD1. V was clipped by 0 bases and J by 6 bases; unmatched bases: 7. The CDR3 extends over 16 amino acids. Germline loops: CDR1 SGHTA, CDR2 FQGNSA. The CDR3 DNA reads TGTGCCAGCAGCTTAGCGGCGACCCAGGGGGCCGGGGAGCTGTTTTTT. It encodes CASSLAATQGAGELFF.